The 20 T cell receptor beta chains below come from one sample, sequenced in a study of T cells after yellow fever vaccination. TCRdb redid the calling of the 5' RACE reads with MiXCR, one entry per CDR3 protein. The table includes approximately 580,000 distinct CDR3 sequences, about 17% detected once. Sequences were derived from PBMCs, sampled 4 to 6 days after the first yellow fever vaccination. The receptor source for this set is a man aged 18 to 29 who received the YFV17D yellow fever vaccine.

The J gene is TRBJ2-3, the V gene TRBV20-1, with TRBD1 identical over 7 bases. CDR1 DFQATT and CDR2 SNEGSKA come from the germline V gene (reference sequence). The CDR3 is 14 amino acids. V was pared by 5 bases and J by 1 base, with 6 bases of the junction left unmatched. CDR3 sequence: CSAAGTARTDTQYF. For the CDR3, the DNA is TGCAGTGCTGCCGGGACAGCTCGCACAGATACGCAGTATTTT.

This clonotype has a handful of counts. This sequence joins TRBV6-1 and TRBJ2-7, with TRBD1 matching 9 bases. CDR3 size: 14 residues. Germline lookup yields CDR1 MNHNS and CDR2 SASEGT. Unmatched junction bases numbered 8, after V lost 7 bases and J lost 4 bases. CDR3 bases: TGTGCCAGCACTGCTATGGACAGGGGATACGAGCAGTACTTC. Translation: CASTAMDRGYEQYF.

This clonotype was recorded a few times. This sequence joins TRBV7-6 and TRBJ2-1, with 9 bases aligning to TRBD2. J gave up 2 bases and V 2 bases, and 4 bases lay outside the gene matches. The CDR3 covers 16 residues. The germline V gene has CDR1 SGHVS and CDR2 FNYEAQ. DNA of the CDR3: TGTGCCAGCAGCTTAAGGCGGGGGGGCGCCTACAATGAGCAGTTCTTC. It yields the protein CASSLRRGGAYNEQFF.

The chain uses TRBV10-2 and TRBJ2-7; 9 positions match TRBD2. Germline assignment: CDR1 WSHSY and CDR2 SAAADI. This CDR3 contains 15 residues. J lost 5 bases, V lost 4 bases, and 9 bases had no gene match. The CDR3 is CASSARPGTSNEQYF. CDR3 coding DNA: TGCGCCAGCAGTGCTCGTCCCGGGACTAGCAACGAGCAGTACTTC.

The chain combines TRBV27 with TRBJ2-7, with D perhaps given as TRBD1 or TRBD2 (5 bases each). Trimming removed 2 bases from V and 0 bases from J, with 11 bases in between. The germline gives CDR1 MNHEY, CDR2 SMNVEV (reference sequence). This CDR3 contains 15 residues. As DNA, the CDR3 is TGTGCCAGCAGTTTACGAGGGACGGACTCCTACGAGCAGTACTTC. It codes for CASSLRGTDSYEQYF.

This chain connects TRBV7-9 to TRBJ2-5, with 12 bases identical to TRBD1. Trimming cost V 5 bases and J 6 bases; bases outside gene matches: 10. CDR1 and CDR2 (germline): SEHNR, FQNEAQ (reference sequence). The CDR3 extends over 16 amino acids. CDR3 region: CASSPRDRGRTKTQYF. CDR3 nucleotides: TGTGCCAGCAGCCCCCGGGACAGGGGGCGTACGAAGACCCAGTACTTC.

The chain couples TRBV6-1 to TRBJ2-6; no clear D. V was pared by 7 bases and J by 0 bases, with 4 bases between. Germline V gene data show CDR1 as MNHNS and CDR2 as SASEGT. The CDR3 has 13 residues. This CDR3 is CASTASGANVLTF. In DNA form, the CDR3 reads TGTGCCAGCACAGCCTCTGGGGCCAACGTCCTGACTTTC.

In this sample, this clonotype turned up a few times. The chain is built from TRBV14 and TRBJ2-1; D is perhaps TRBD1 or TRBD2 (5 bases each). Trimming pared 0 bases from V and 10 bases from J, leaving 13 bases between. The germline V gene encodes CDR1 SGHDN and CDR2 FVKESK. The CDR3 runs 14 residues. The chain's CDR3 is CASSQDRRGVEQFF. The CDR3 bases are TGTGCCAGCAGCCAAGATAGGCGAGGGGTGGAGCAGTTCTTC.

The CDR3 DNA sequence: TGTGCCAGCAGTTACACCGGGGGGTCCTACAATGAGCAGTTCTTC. Its protein is CASSYTGGSYNEQFF. The J gene is TRBJ2-1, the V gene TRBV6-5; the match to TRBD2 covers 7 bases. V lost 2 bases and J lost 1; bases outside the gene matches: 2. Germline V gene data show CDR1 as MNHEY and CDR2 as SVGAGI. The CDR3 has 15 amino acids.

In its sample, this clonotype was seen a few times. The rearrangement joins TRBV5-6 to TRBJ1-6; D gene uncertain. Trimming shortened V by 2 bases and J by 7 bases, and 10 bases separated the two germline ends. The CDR3 has 14 amino acids. Per germline, CDR1 SGHDT and CDR2 YYEEEE. CDR3 in DNA: TGTGCCAGCAGCTTCCCCGGCAGAAATTCACCCCTCCACTTT. Amino acid sequence: CASSFPGRNSPLHF. Supplemented by reference TRBV5-6 and TRBJ1-6, the full variable domain reads DAGVTQSPTHLIKTRGQQVTLRCSPKSGHDTVSWYQQALGQGPQFIFQYYEEEERQRGNFPDRFSGHQFPNYSSELNVNALLLGDSALYLCASSFPGRNSPLHFGNGTRLTVT.

The table lists this clonotype with many counts. This chain uses TRBV18 with TRBJ2-3; 10 bases fit TRBD1. Germline lookup yields CDR1 KGHSH and CDR2 LQKENI. This CDR3 region has 15 residues. With 4 bases clipped from V and 2 bases from J, the junction kept 3 bases outside the gene matches. The CDR3 protein is CASSLGTGATDTQYF. CDR3 sequence (DNA): TGTGCCAGCTCACTCGGGACAGGGGCCACAGATACGCAGTATTTT.

The J gene is TRBJ2-5, the V gene TRBV7-9; D might be TRBD1 (5 bases). The germline V and J ends were trimmed by 5 bases and 4 bases, with 20 bases remaining between them. The CDR3 has 16 residues. The germline V gene has CDR1 SEHNR and CDR2 FQNEAQ (reference sequence). CDR3 sequence (DNA): TGTGCCAGCAGCCCCCGTAGGGGTTGGGGCCGAGAGACCCAGTACTTC. Protein sequence: CASSPRRGWGRETQYF.

This clonotype was counted a few times. The chain joins TRBV11-2 to TRBJ2-7, with D possibly being TRBD1 or TRBD2 (6 bases each). Germline V CDR1 and CDR2: SGHAT, FQNNGV. V was clipped by 4 bases and J by 0 bases, with 16 bases between them. The length of the CDR3 is 16 residues. The CDR3 is CASSSSVGGSSYEQYV. The DNA of the CDR3 is TGTGCCAGCAGCTCCTCCGTAGGGGGGAGCTCCTACGAGCAGTACGTC.

This clonotype has a handful of counts. The chain couples TRBV28 to TRBJ2-3; D possibly matches TRBD1 or TRBD2 (6 bases each). In germline, CDR1 is MDHEN, CDR2 SYDVKM. The CDR3 spans 15 residues. The germline V and J ends were trimmed by 6 bases and 2 bases, with 15 bases remaining between them. For the CDR3, the DNA is TGTGCCAGCAGCTCGGGGGCAGCGGCCACAGATACGCAGTATTTT. The encoded protein is CASSSGAAATDTQYF. Supplemented by reference TRBV28 and TRBJ2-3, the full variable domain reads DVKVTQSSRYLVKRTGEKVFLECVQDMDHENMFWYRQDPGLGLRLIYFSYDVKMKEKGDIPEGYSVSREKKERFSLILESASTNQTSMYLCASSSGAAATDTQYFGPGTRLTVL.

The chain recombines TRBV19 with TRBJ1-2; D is perhaps TRBD1 (6 bases). The CDR3 contains 15 residues. V was trimmed by 5 bases and J by 5 bases, leaving 18 bases between them. Germline loops: CDR1 LNHDA, CDR2 SQIVND (reference sequence). CDR3 loop: CASSFRLTGSYGYTF. CDR3 nucleotide sequence: TGTGCCAGTAGTTTTCGACTTACAGGGTCGTATGGCTACACCTTC. Variable domain in full (rest from reference TRBV19 and TRBJ1-2): DGGITQSPKYLFRKEGQNVTLSCEQNLNHDAMYWYRQDPGQGLRLIYYSQIVNDFQKGDIAEGYSVSREKKESFPLTVTSAQKNPTAFYLCASSFRLTGSYGYTFGSGTRLTVV.

The chain joins TRBV4-3 to TRBJ2-2; D ambiguous. V shed 0 bases and J shed 3 bases, with 11 bases lying between them. The CDR3 is 16 residues long. Germline V lookup: CDR1 LGHNA, CDR2 YSLEER. The CDR3: CASSQESRWDTGELFF. CDR3 in DNA: TGCGCCAGCAGCCAAGAGTCTAGGTGGGACACCGGGGAGCTGTTTTTT.

Written as DNA, the CDR3 is TGCGCCAGCAGCAGAAGAGCGGGGGGACGCCAAGAGACCCAGTACTTC. Amino acids: CASSRRAGGRQETQYF. V is TRBV5-1 and J is TRBJ2-5; 9 bases align to TRBD2. Germline assignment: CDR1 SGHRS and CDR2 YFSETQ. The CDR3 extends over 16 amino acids. The V segment lost 4 bases and the J segment 1 base; nucleotides outside the gene matches: 8.

In its sample, this clonotype was seen once. The chain employs TRBV4-3 and TRBJ1-5, with TRBD1 matching over 7 bases. The CDR3 has 18 amino acids. CDR1 LGHNA and CDR2 YSLEER come from the germline V gene. J lost 0 bases, V lost 1 base, and 9 bases had no gene match. CDR3 nucleotides: TGCGCCAGCAGCCAAGGATTAACAGGGGACTATAGCAATCAGCCCCAGCATTTT. This encodes CASSQGLTGDYSNQPQHF.

The V call is TRBV5-1, the J call TRBJ2-3, with D unresolved. Trimming took off 0 bases at V and 7 bases at J, with 12 bases between the two ends. There are 14 residues in the CDR3. Germline V gene lookup returns CDR1 SGHRS and CDR2 YFSETQ. CDR3: CASSLASGSYTQYF. In DNA, the CDR3 is TGCGCCAGCAGCTTGGCCTCAGGTTCCTATACGCAGTATTTT.

This clonotype was found a few times. The chain employs TRBV5-1 and TRBJ2-5; D perhaps matches TRBD2 (5 bases). V lost 1 base and J lost 2, with 12 bases in between. The CDR3 has 15 amino acids. Germline CDR1 SGHRS, CDR2 YFSETQ. CDR3 amino acids: CASSLSGLRQETQYF. The CDR3 DNA reads as TGCGCCAGCAGCTTGTCAGGACTGAGACAAGAGACCCAGTACTTC.